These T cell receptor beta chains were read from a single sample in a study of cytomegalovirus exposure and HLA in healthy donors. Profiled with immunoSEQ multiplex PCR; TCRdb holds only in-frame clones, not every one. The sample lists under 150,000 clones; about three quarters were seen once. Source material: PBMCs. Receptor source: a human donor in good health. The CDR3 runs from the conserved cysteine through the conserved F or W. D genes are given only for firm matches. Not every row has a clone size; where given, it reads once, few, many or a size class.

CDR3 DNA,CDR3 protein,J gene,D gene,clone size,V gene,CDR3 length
TGTGCCAGTAGTTGGAGGCTGAACACCGGGGAGCTGTTTTTT,CASSWRLNTGELFF,TRBJ2-2,NA,NA,TRBV19,14
TGTGCCAGCAGCTTGTATACTAGCGGGAGGGCCCGCACCGGGGAGCTGTTTTTT,CASSLYTSGRARTGELFF,TRBJ2-2,TRBD2,NA,TRBV7-6,18
TGTGCCAGCAGAGGGGATCAGCCCCAGCATTTT,CASRGDQPQHF,TRBJ1-5,NA,NA,TRBV2,11
TGTGCCAGCAGTGACGAAGGGGGCACTGAAGCTTTCTTT,CASSDEGGTEAFF,TRBJ1-1,NA,NA,TRBV6-4,13
TGTGCCAGCAGCCGGGGGACAGGGGGTGGCTACACCTTC,CASSRGTGGGYTF,TRBJ1-2,TRBD1,NA,TRBV11-2,13
TGCGCCAGCAGCCAAGCCGGGAACATGGGAAACACCATATATTTT,CASSQAGNMGNTIYF,TRBJ1-3,NA,NA,TRBV4-1,15
TGTGCCAGAAGCCCTAGGTGGACACAACCTCAAGGGGAGCAGTTCTTC,CARSPRWTQPQGEQFF,TRBJ2-1,NA,NA,TRBV7-5,16
TGTGCCTGGAGTGTAAGGGGGAATCAGCCCCAGCATTTT,CAWSVRGNQPQHF,TRBJ1-5,NA,few,TRBV30,13
TGTGCCAGCAGCTTAAGCGGGTTCCTATTTTATGGCTACACCTTC,CASSLSGFLFYGYTF,TRBJ1-2,NA,NA,TRBV7-9,15
TGTGCTAGCAGCTTACGGGGGGGCACTGAAGCTTTCTTT,CASSLRGGTEAFF,TRBJ1-1,NA,few,TRBV7-7,13
TGTGCCAGCAGTTACGTTGCCTGGGAGGACACCGGGGAGCTGTTTTTT,CASSYVAWEDTGELFF,TRBJ2-2,NA,NA,TRBV6-5,16
TGTGCCAGCAGCCTGAGGGGAGGTGGCGAGCAGTACTTC,CASSLRGGGEQYF,TRBJ2-7,NA,few,TRBV5-4,13
TGTGCCAGCAGTATCAGGAAAAGCTATGGCTACACCTTC,CASSIRKSYGYTF,TRBJ1-2,NA,NA,TRBV6-5,13
TGTGCCAGCAGCACCCGGGGGGGTGGAAACTATGGCTACACCTTC,CASSTRGGGNYGYTF,TRBJ1-2,NA,NA,TRBV5-4,15
TGCGCCAGCAGCTTGAGAGGCCTTACCTACGAGCAGTACTTC,CASSLRGLTYEQYF,TRBJ2-7,NA,NA,TRBV5-1,14
TGTGCCAGCAGTGAATTCGGGACTAGCGTGAACACCGGGGAGCTGTTTTTT,CASSEFGTSVNTGELFF,TRBJ2-2,TRBD2,NA,TRBV2,17
TGTGCCAGCTCACAAAACCAGGGCTTTCAGCCCCAGCATTTT,CASSQNQGFQPQHF,TRBJ1-5,NA,NA,TRBV18,14
TGTGCCAGCAGCTTCGATGCTCGCGTCTACGAGCAGTACTTC,CASSFDARVYEQYF,TRBJ2-7,NA,NA,TRBV11-2,14
TGTGCCAGCAGATTGACAGTGGGTCAGCCCCAGCATTTT,CASRLTVGQPQHF,TRBJ1-5,NA,NA,TRBV6-1,13
TGTGCCTGGAGTTCGGCAGACAGGAGGCTTGGAAACACCATATATTTT,CAWSSADRRLGNTIYF,TRBJ1-3,NA,NA,TRBV30,16
TGCGCCAGCAGCTTGAGGCAGGGGGCAGGGACCGGGGAGCTGTTTTTT,CASSLRQGAGTGELFF,TRBJ2-2,TRBD1,NA,TRBV5-1,16
TGTGCCAGTAGTAGGGGCCCACAGAACACTGAAGCTTTCTTT,CASSRGPQNTEAFF,TRBJ1-1,NA,NA,TRBV19,14
TGTGCCTGGGGCCTTGGTGAGGGGGCAAACTATGGCTACACCTTC,CAWGLGEGANYGYTF,TRBJ1-2,TRBD1,few,TRBV30,15
TGCGCCAGCAGCTCGGGACTAGCGGGGGGCCCGCAAGAGACCCAGTACTTC,CASSSGLAGGPQETQYF,TRBJ2-5,TRBD2,NA,TRBV4-1,17
TGTGCCAGCAGCCAATCCGGGGGCTATGGCTACACCTTC,CASSQSGGYGYTF,TRBJ1-2,NA,NA,TRBV14,13
TGTGCCAGCTCAGCGGACTGGGAAGAGACCCAGTACTTC,CASSADWEETQYF,TRBJ2-5,NA,NA,TRBV18,13
TGTGTCACCAGTAGAACAGGGTACTCTGGAAACACCATATATTTT,CVTSRTGYSGNTIYF,TRBJ1-3,NA,NA,TRBV6-5,15
TGCGCCAGCAGCGCCGGGGTTCACTACGAGCAGTACTTC,CASSAGVHYEQYF,TRBJ2-7,NA,NA,TRBV5-1,13
TGTGCCAGCTCACCAATAACAGGGGCTGGAAACACCATATATTTT,CASSPITGAGNTIYF,TRBJ1-3,TRBD1,NA,TRBV18,15
TGTGCCAGCAGCCGACGGAACTATTATGGCTACACCTTC,CASSRRNYYGYTF,TRBJ1-2,NA,NA,TRBV5-4,13
TGTGCCAGCAGCTCCTTAGGAGGGGGGGCAGACCCTTACGAGCAGTACTTC,CASSSLGGGADPYEQYF,TRBJ2-7,NA,NA,TRBV5-4,17
TGTGCCAGCATTTTTTCTGGGACAGGGACCTACGAGCAGTACTTC,CASIFSGTGTYEQYF,TRBJ2-7,TRBD1,NA,TRBV6-1,15
TGTGCCAGCAGTGAACTCCCTAGCGGATTCAGGGAGACCCAGTACTTC,CASSELPSGFRETQYF,TRBJ2-5,TRBD2,NA,TRBV2,16
TGTGCCAGCATCAATATCCAGGGGATGAACACTGAAGCTTTCTTT,CASINIQGMNTEAFF,TRBJ1-1,NA,NA,TRBV16,15
TGTGCCAACGGGGACAGATACACAGATACGCAGTATTTT,CANGDRYTDTQYF,TRBJ2-3,TRBD1,NA,TRBV6-1,13
TGTGCCAGCAGCGTAGGCGGAAGCGATAGGAGAGGCTACACCTTC,CASSVGGSDRRGYTF,TRBJ1-2,NA,NA,TRBV9,15
TGTGCCATTCCGGACAGACTTAACTATGGCTACACCTTC,CAIPDRLNYGYTF,TRBJ1-2,NA,once,TRBV10-3,13
TGTGCCAGCAGCCCCCGCACGAACTTGAACACTGAAGCTTTCTTT,CASSPRTNLNTEAFF,TRBJ1-1,NA,few,TRBV5-8,15
TGTGCCAGCAGTGAGCAAAGATCGTACAGGGAGCAGTACTTC,CASSEQRSYREQYF,TRBJ2-7,NA,NA,TRBV2,14
TGTGCCAGTAGAAAAGGACAGGCCTTTAATGAAAAACTGTTTTTT,CASRKGQAFNEKLFF,TRBJ1-4,TRBD1,NA,TRBV19,15
TGTGCCAGCAGCTTGGGCCAGGGGTTCCAGCAGTACTTC,CASSLGQGFQQYF,TRBJ2-7,NA,NA,TRBV5-6,13